These T cell receptor beta chains were read from a single sample in a study of cytomegalovirus exposure and HLA in healthy donors. Sequenced by immunoSEQ multiplex PCR; TCRdb stores in-frame clones only, minus some. Counted here are 150,000 to 200,000 clones, more than 60% occurring once; the ten biggest clones make up roughly 1.4%. Sequenced input: PBMCs. The receptors shown here come from a woman aged 30 to 39 in good health and CMV-seronegative. Both conserved end residues are part of each CDR3. Each record gives: D gene, J gene, clone size, V gene, CDR3 DNA, CDR3 protein. D genes are given only for firm matches. Expanded clones get a size class; other rows say once, few or many, or leave the size out.

D: TRBD2
J: TRBJ2-7
size: .
V: TRBV7-9
DNA: TGTGCCAGCAGCTTAGGCGGGGGGGCTTACTACGAGCAGTACTTC
CDR3: CASSLGGGAYYEQYF

D: .
J: TRBJ1-5
size: .
V: TRBV19
DNA: TGTGCCAGTAGTATAACCCTTATACTTGGCAATCAGCCCCAGCATTTT
CDR3: CASSITLILGNQPQHF

D: TRBD1
J: TRBJ2-2
size: .
V: TRBV5-1
DNA: TGCGCCAGCAGCTCGCAGGGGGCGGGCACCGGGGAGCTGTTTTTT
CDR3: CASSSQGAGTGELFF

D: TRBD1
J: TRBJ1-1
size: once
V: TRBV11-2
DNA: TGTGCCAGCAGCTACGCCGCGGGCAGGGGGCCGGGTGAAGCTTTCTTT
CDR3: CASSYAAGRGPGEAFF

D: TRBD1
J: TRBJ1-1
size: once
V: TRBV7-2
DNA: TGTGCCAGCATGGACAGGTCGAACACTGAAGCTTTCTTT
CDR3: CASMDRSNTEAFF

D: .
J: TRBJ1-5
size: .
V: TRBV5-5
DNA: TGTGCCAGCAGCAAGGACCCGGGGGAGCCCCAGCATTTT
CDR3: CASSKDPGEPQHF

D: TRBD1
J: TRBJ2-1
size: .
V: TRBV28
DNA: TGTGCCAGCAGTTTTGGACAGGATATTGAGCAGTTCTTC
CDR3: CASSFGQDIEQFF

D: TRBD1
J: TRBJ2-7
size: .
V: TRBV27
DNA: TGTGCCAGCAGTTTTGGGACAGGTCTTTGGGAGCAGTACTTC
CDR3: CASSFGTGLWEQYF

D: .
J: TRBJ1-5
size: .
V: TRBV5-1
DNA: TGCGCCAGCAGCCCTACAGGGTTTGATCAGCCCCAGCATTTT
CDR3: CASSPTGFDQPQHF

D: .
J: TRBJ2-7
size: .
V: TRBV28
DNA: TGTGCCAGCAGTTTGCGTAATTACGAGCAGTACTTC
CDR3: CASSLRNYEQYF

D: TRBD2
J: TRBJ2-7
size: .
V: TRBV6-1
DNA: TGTGCCAGCAGTGCTTACTCCGGGACTAGCGGGGAGCAGTACTTC
CDR3: CASSAYSGTSGEQYF

D: .
J: TRBJ1-1
size: .
V: TRBV30
DNA: TGTGCCTGGAGTTCGGAAGTAGGGCGACAGCTACTGAACACTGAAGCTTTCTTT
CDR3: CAWSSEVGRQLLNTEAFF

D: .
J: TRBJ1-4
size: .
V: TRBV6-5
DNA: TGTGCCAGCAGCCTTGGACAAAGATATGAAAAACTGTTTTTT
CDR3: CASSLGQRYEKLFF

D: .
J: TRBJ2-3
size: .
V: TRBV4-1
DNA: TGCGCCAGCAGCGGGGGAGGGGGGTTCACAGATACGCAGTATTTT
CDR3: CASSGGGGFTDTQYF

D: TRBD2
J: TRBJ2-2
size: few
V: TRBV19
DNA: TGTGCCAGTAGGCGTAGCGGGGGACTCAACACCGGGGAGCTGTTTTTT
CDR3: CASRRSGGLNTGELFF

D: TRBD2
J: TRBJ2-7
size: .
V: TRBV5-1
DNA: TGCGCCAGCAGCTTGTTGGCGGGGGGCCCATACGAGCAGTACTTC
CDR3: CASSLLAGGPYEQYF

D: TRBD2
J: TRBJ2-1
size: .
V: TRBV29-1
DNA: TGCAGCGTTGTCCTCCATAGCGGGGGGGACAATGAGCAGTTCTTC
CDR3: CSVVLHSGGDNEQFF

D: .
J: TRBJ2-3
size: once
V: TRBV2
DNA: TGTGCCAGCAGTGAGGACCGGAGGGATACGCAGTATTTT
CDR3: CASSEDRRDTQYF

D: .
J: TRBJ2-6
size: few
V: TRBV9
DNA: TGTGCCAGCAGCGCCCCTAAGCCATTCTCTGGGGCCAACGTCCTGACTTTC
CDR3: CASSAPKPFSGANVLTF

D: TRBD2
J: TRBJ2-1
size: .
V: TRBV29-1
DNA: TGCAGCGTTTACGGTAGCGGGGGTTCCTACAATGAGCAGTTCTTC
CDR3: CSVYGSGGSYNEQFF

D: .
J: TRBJ2-1
size: .
V: TRBV5-4
DNA: TGTGCCAGCAGCTTTGGGAGCTCCTACAATGAGCAGTTCTTC
CDR3: CASSFGSSYNEQFF

D: .
J: TRBJ2-1
size: .
V: TRBV5-1
DNA: TGCGTCAGCAGCTTGGGGCCGGACAGCCGAACCTACAATGAGCAGTTCTTC
CDR3: CVSSLGPDSRTYNEQFF

D: .
J: TRBJ1-1
size: .
V: TRBV5-1
DNA: TGCGCCAGCAGCTTATTTCGACAGAACACTGAAGCTTTCTTT
CDR3: CASSLFRQNTEAFF

D: .
J: TRBJ2-7
size: few
V: TRBV7-2
DNA: TGTGCCAGCAGCTTATCATCCTACGAGCAGTACTTC
CDR3: CASSLSSYEQYF

D: .
J: TRBJ1-6
size: .
V: TRBV27
DNA: TGTGCCAGCAGTCCTATCGACAGACGGAATAATTCACTCCTCCACTTT
CDR3: CASSPIDRRNNSLLHF

D: TRBD1
J: TRBJ1-2
size: .
V: TRBV10-3
DNA: TGTGCCATCAGCCCGACAGGGAAGGAAGGCTACACCTTC
CDR3: CAISPTGKEGYTF